The clone carrying this TCR beta chain was detected many times. Amplification of the TCR beta CDR3 regions used RNA transcripts (as template). HTBI-primed RT-PCR formed the first round, and a multiplex PCR formed the second. Each CDR3 protein is one row after TCRdb ran MiXCR on the multiplex PCR reads. The repertoire consists of fewer than 650,000 distinct CDR3 sequences, with 22% occurring once and the leading ten covering roughly 6.9%. Trimming took off 6 bases at V and 10 bases at J, with 12 bases between the two ends. The CDR3 has 11 amino acids. CDR1 and CDR2 (germline): SNHLY, FYNNEI. The data are from a study of Graves' ophthalmopathy and Graves' hyperthyroidism.

This clonotype originated in a woman under 30 with stable Graves' hyperthyroidism. Some clones in this sample may be carry-over from other donors' samples. Sequenced sample: peripheral blood. The chain links TRBV2 to TRBJ1-1; D unclear. CDR3 nucleotide sequence: TGTGCCAGCAGAGGAAGAGAGGGAGCTTTCTTT. Amino acid sequence: CASRGREGAFF.